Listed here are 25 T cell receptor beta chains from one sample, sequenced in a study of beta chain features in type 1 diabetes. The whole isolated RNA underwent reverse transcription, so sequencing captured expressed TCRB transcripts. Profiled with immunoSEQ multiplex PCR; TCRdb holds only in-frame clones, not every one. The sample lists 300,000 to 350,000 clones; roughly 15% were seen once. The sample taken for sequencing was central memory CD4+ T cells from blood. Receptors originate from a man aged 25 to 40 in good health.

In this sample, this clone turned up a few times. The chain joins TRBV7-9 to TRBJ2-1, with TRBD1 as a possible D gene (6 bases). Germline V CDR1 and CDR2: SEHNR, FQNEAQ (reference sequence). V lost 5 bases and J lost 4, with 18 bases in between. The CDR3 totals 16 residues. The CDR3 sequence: CASSGRGGGRYNEQFF. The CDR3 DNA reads TGTGCCAGCAGCGGCCGGGGTGGGGGCCGGTACAATGAGCAGTTCTTC.

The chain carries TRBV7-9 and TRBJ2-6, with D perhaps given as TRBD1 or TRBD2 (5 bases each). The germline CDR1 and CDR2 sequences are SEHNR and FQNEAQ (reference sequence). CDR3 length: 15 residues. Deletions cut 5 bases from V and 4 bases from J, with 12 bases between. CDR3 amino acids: CASSTRGAGANVLTF. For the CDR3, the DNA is TGTGCCAGCAGCACTAGGGGCGCCGGGGCCAACGTCCTGACTTTC.

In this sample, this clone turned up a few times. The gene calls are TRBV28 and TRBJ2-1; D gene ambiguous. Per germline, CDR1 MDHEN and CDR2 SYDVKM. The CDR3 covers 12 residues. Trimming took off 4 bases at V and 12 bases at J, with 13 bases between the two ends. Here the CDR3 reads CASSYPLTVQFF. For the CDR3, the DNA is TGTGCCAGCAGTTACCCCCTGACGGTGCAGTTCTTC.

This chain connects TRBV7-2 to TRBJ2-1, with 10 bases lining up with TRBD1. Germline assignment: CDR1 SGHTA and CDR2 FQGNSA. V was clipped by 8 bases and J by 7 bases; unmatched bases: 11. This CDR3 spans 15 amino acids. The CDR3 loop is CASEQGQGLRNEQFF. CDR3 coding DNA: TGTGCCAGCGAACAGGGACAGGGGCTACGGAATGAGCAGTTCTTC. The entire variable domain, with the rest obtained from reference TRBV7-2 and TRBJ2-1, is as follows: GAGVSQSPSNKVTEKGKDVELRCDPISGHTALYWYRQSLGQGLEFLIYFQGNSAPDKSGLPSDRFSAERTGGSVSTLTIQRTQQEDSAVYLCASEQGQGLRNEQFFGPGTRLTVL.

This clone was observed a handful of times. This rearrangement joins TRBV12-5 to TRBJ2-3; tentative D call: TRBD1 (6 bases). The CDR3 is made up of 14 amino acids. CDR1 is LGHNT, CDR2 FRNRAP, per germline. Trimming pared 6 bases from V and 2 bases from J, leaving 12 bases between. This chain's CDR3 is CASGSGVTTDTQYF. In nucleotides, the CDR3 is TGTGCTAGTGGCTCAGGGGTGACCACAGATACGCAGTATTTT.

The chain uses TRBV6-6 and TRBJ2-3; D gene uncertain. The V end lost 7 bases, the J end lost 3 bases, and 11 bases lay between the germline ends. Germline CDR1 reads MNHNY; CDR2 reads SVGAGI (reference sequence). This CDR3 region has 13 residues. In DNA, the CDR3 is TGTGCCAGCACCTCGCTGAGAACAGATACGCAGTATTTT. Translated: CASTSLRTDTQYF.

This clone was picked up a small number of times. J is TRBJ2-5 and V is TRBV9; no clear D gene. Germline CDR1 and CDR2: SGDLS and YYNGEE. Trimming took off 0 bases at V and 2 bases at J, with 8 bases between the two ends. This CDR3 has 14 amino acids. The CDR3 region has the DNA TGTGCCAGCAGCGTAGACAACAGACAAGAGACCCAGTACTTC. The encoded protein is CASSVDNRQETQYF.

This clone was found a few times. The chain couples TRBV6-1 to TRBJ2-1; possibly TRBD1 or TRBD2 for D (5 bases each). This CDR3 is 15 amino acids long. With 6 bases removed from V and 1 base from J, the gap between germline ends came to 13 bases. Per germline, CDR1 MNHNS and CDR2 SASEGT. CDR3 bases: TGTGCCAGCAGCTCCGGGACCGAATCCTACAATGAGCAGTTCTTC. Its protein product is CASSSGTESYNEQFF.

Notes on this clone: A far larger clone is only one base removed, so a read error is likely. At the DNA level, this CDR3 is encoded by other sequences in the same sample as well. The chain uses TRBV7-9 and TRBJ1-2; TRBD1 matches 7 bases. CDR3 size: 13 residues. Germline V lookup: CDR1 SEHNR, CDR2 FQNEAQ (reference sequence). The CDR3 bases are TGTGCCAGCAGCTTGGATGGGAAGGGGGCGGCCTACTTC. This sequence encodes CASSLDGKGAAYF.

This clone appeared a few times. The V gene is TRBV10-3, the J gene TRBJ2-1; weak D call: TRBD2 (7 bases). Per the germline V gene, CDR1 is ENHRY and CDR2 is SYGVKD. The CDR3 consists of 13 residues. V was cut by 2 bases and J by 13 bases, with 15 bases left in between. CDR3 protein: CAISEVSGGPQFF. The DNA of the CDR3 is TGTGCCATCAGTGAGGTGTCGGGGGGCCCACAGTTCTTC.

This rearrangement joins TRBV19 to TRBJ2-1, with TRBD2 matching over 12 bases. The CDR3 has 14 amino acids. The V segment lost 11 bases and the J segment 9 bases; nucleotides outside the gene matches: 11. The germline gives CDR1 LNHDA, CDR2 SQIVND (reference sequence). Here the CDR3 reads CASRSGLAGSEQFF. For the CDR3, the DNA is TGTGCCTCTAGGAGCGGACTAGCGGGGTCTGAGCAGTTCTTC.

CDR3 in DNA: TGTGCCAGCACCGCCCCATACCAGGATGAAGCTTTCTTT. This encodes CASTAPYQDEAFF. V and J are TRBV28 and TRBJ1-1, with D unresolved. The CDR3 sequence is 13 residues long. Germline assignment: CDR1 MDHEN and CDR2 SYDVKM. V gave up 7 bases and J gave up 7 bases, with 16 bases separating them.

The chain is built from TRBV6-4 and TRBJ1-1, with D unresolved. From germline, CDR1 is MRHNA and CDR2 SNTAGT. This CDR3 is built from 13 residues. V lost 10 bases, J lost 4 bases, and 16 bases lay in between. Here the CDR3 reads CAISTGIGTEAFF. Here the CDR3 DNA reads TGTGCCATCAGCACGGGGATAGGCACTGAAGCTTTCTTT.

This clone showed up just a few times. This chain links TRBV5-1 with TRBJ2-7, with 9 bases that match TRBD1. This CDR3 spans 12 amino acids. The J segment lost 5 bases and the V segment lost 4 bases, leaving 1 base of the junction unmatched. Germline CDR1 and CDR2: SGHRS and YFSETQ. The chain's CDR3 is CASSDRGNEQYF. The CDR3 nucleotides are TGCGCCAGCAGCGACAGGGGGAACGAGCAGTACTTC.

CDR3 bases: TGTGCCAGCAGTTTAAGGTTTGGAGGGTCGATAGATACGCAGTATTTT. Its translation: CASSLRFGGSIDTQYF. The chain is built from TRBV27 and TRBJ2-3; D possibly corresponds to TRBD2 (6 bases). The CDR3 covers 16 residues. The germline V gene has CDR1 MNHEY and CDR2 SMNVEV (reference sequence). V shed 2 bases and J shed 5 bases, with 17 bases lying between them.

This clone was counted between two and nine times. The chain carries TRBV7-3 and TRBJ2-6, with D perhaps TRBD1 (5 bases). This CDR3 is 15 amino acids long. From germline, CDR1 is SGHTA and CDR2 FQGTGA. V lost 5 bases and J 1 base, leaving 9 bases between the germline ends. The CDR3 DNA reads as TGTGCCAGCAGCCAGACAGCTTCTGGGGCCAACGTCCTGACTTTC. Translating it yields CASSQTASGANVLTF.

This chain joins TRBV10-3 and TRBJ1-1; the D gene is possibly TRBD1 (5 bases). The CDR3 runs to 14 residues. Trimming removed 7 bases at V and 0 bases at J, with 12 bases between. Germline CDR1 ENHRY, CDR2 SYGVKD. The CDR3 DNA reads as TGTGCCATCACGGACAAGTTCATGAACACTGAAGCTTTCTTT. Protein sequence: CAITDKFMNTEAFF.

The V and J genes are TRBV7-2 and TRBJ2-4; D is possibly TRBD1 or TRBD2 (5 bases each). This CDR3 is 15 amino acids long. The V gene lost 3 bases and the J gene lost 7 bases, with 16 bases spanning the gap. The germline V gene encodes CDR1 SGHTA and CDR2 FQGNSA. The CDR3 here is CASSLRLLGENIQYF. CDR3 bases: TGTGCCAGCAGCTTGCGGTTGCTAGGGGAGAACATTCAGTACTTC.

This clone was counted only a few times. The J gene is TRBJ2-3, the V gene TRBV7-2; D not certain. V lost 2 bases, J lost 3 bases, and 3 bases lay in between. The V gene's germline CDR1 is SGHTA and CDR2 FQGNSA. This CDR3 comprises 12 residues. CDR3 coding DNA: TGTGCCAGCAGCTTAATGACAGATACGCAGTATTTT. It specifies CASSLMTDTQYF.

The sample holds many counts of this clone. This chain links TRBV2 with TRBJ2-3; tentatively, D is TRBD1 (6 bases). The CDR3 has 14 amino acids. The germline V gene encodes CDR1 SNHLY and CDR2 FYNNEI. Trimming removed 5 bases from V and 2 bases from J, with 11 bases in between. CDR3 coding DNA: TGTGCCAGCAGTACACAGGGTGTCACAGATACGCAGTATTTT. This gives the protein CASSTQGVTDTQYF.

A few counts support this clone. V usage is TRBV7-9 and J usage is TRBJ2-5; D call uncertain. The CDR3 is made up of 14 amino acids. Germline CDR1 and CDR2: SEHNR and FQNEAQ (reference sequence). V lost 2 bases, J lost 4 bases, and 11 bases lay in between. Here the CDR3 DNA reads TGTGCCAGCAGCTTAACACTCCTCCCAGAGACCCAGTACTTC. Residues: CASSLTLLPETQYF.

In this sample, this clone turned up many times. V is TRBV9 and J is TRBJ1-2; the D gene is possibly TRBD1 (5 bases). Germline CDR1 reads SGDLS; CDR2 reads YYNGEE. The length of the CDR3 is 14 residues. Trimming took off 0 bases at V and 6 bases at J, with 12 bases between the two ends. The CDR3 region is CASSVAPSRDGYTF. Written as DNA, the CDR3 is TGTGCCAGCAGCGTAGCTCCAAGCAGGGATGGCTACACCTTC.

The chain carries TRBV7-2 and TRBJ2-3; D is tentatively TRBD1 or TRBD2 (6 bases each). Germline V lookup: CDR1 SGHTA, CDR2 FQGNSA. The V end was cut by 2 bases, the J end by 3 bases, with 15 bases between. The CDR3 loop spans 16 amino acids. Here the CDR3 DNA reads TGTGCCAGCAGCTTATATGGGGGGCGCGAAACAGATACGCAGTATTTT. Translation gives CASSLYGGRETDTQYF.

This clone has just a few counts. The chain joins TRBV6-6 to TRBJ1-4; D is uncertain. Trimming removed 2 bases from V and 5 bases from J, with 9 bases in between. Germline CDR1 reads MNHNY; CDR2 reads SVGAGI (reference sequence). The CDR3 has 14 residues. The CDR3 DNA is TGTGCCAGCAGTTACCGAACGGGAAATGAAAAACTGTTTTTT. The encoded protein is CASSYRTGNEKLFF.

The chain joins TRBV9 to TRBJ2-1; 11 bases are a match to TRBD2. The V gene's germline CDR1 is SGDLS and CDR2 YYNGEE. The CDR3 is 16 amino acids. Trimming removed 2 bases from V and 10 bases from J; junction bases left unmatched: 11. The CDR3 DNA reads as TGTGCCAGCAGCGTTCGGCCTAGCGGGGGGCCGAACGAGCAGTTCTTC. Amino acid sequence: CASSVRPSGGPNEQFF.